The sequence of this T cell receptor (beta chain) was determined in a study of T cell responses to AZD1222 COVID-19 vaccine. Background on the study: Pooled together were second doses at about 4 or about 12 weeks.

Only in-frame clones appear in the TCRdb table, and some are missing; sequencing was by immunoSEQ multiplex PCR. The repertoire holds roughly 100,000 clones, roughly 90% seen once, with around 1.2% in the top ten. Study findings and constraints: A reported finding is that nearly half of spike-specific TCRs target unmutated variant regions. Vaccine-related CD4 TCRs covered spike, predominating at 160-218 and 743-854. Spike-specific TCRs gained breadth and depth after people received two AZD1222 doses.

With respect to this clone: The antigen remains unidentified.

The V gene lost 0 bases and the J gene lost 5 bases, with 13 bases spanning the gap. CDR1 and CDR2 from the germline V gene are GTSNPN and SVGIG (reference sequence). The CDR3 spans 14 residues. The sequencing used peripheral blood, collected on day 0 of AZD1222 vaccination. The receptor was isolated from an adult in good health. The gene calls are TRBV30 and TRBJ1-1; D is perhaps TRBD1 (5 bases). The CDR3 DNA reads TGTGCCTGGAGTGTACTTCAGGGTTTAACTGAAGCTTTCTTT. This sequence encodes CAWSVLQGLTEAFF. Full variable domain (rest looked up from reference TRBV30 and TRBJ1-1): SQTIHQWPATLVQPVGSPLSLECTVEGTSNPNLYWYRQAAGRGLQLLFYSVGIGQISSEVPQNLSASRPQDRQFILSSKKLLLSDSGFYLCAWSVLQGLTEAFFGQGTRLTVV.